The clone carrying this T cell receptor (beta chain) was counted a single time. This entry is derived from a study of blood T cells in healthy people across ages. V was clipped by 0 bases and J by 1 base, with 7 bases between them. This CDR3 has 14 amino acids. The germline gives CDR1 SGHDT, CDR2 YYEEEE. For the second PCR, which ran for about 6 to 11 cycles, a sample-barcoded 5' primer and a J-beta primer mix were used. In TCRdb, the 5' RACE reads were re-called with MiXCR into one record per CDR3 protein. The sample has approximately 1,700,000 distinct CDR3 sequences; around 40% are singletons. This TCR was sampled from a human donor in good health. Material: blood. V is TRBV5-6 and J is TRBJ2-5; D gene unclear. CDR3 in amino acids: CASSLADFQETQYF. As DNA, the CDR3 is TGTGCCAGCAGCTTGGCGGATTTCCAAGAGACCCAGTACTTC. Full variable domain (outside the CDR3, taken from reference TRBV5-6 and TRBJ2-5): DAGVTQSPTHLIKTRGQQVTLRCSPKSGHDTVSWYQQALGQGPQFIFQYYEEEERQRGNFPDRFSGHQFPNYSSELNVNALLLGDSALYLCASSLADFQETQYFGPGTRLLVL.